This T cell receptor beta chain was sequenced in a study of neurological immune-mediated disorders. TCRdb re-called the 5' RACE reads with MiXCR, one entry per CDR3 protein. The data contain some 14,000 distinct CDR3 sequences, less than 7.5% of them singletons. With V trimmed by 6 bases and J by 5 bases, 7 bases remained unmatched. The germline CDR1 and CDR2 sequences are DFQATT and SNEGSKA (reference sequence). The CDR3 consists of 14 residues. The cell input for sorted libraries was around 1 million, and those cells were CD4+ or CD8+ T cells. Many counts were recorded for this clonotype. The antigen remains undetermined. The study's findings and limits: None of the CDR3 amino acid sequences found in expanded clones was shared across subjects. This suggests that the TCR-beta repertoires were private in all groups.

This rearrangement joins TRBV20-1 to TRBJ2-5; 12 bases line up with TRBD2. The sample consisted of CD8+ T cells from blood. The clonotype was recovered from a woman in her forties in good health. The CDR3 is CSARLGTSGETQYF. The CDR3 coding sequence is TGCAGTGCCCGTCTAGGGACTAGCGGGGAGACCCAGTACTTC.